Sequencing of this T cell receptor (beta chain) was carried out in a study of T cell responses to AZD1222 COVID-19 vaccine. This CDR3 spans 16 amino acids. Germline CDR1 and CDR2: MNHEY and SVGAGI. Between the trimmed V and J ends, which lost 3 bases and 3 bases, there was a span of 16 bases. Note on this clone: Its antigen remains unidentified.

Sequencing used immunoSEQ multiplex PCR; TCRdb keeps in-frame clones, though not all of them. In the table there are some 85,000 clones, roughly nine tenths of which are singletons. General observations from the study: In a largely white British group with more females than males, clonal diversity was possibly underestimated. Across the whole spike, CD4 TCRs peaked at regions 160-218 and 743-854.

Sequencing was performed on peripheral blood, taken on day 0 of AZD1222 vaccination. The rearrangement uses TRBV6-5 and TRBJ2-3; D is possibly TRBD2 (7 bases). This receptor was identified in an adult in good health. CDR3 sequence (DNA): TGTGCCAGCAGTTATATGGGGGGGAGGGGGACAGATACGCAGTATTTT. Amino acids: CASSYMGGRGTDTQYF.